This TCR beta chain is from a study of cytomegalovirus exposure and HLA in healthy donors. Study outcomes and limitations: There were a few CMV-associated chains whose specificity for CMV antigens was confirmed in vitro.

Separate from the approximately 700-subject first cohort was the approximately 110-subject validation cohort, to which the donors belonged. The germline V and J ends were trimmed by 0 bases and 2 bases, with 15 bases remaining between them. Germline V CDR1 and CDR2: MGHRA, YSYEKL. This CDR3 has 17 amino acids. Remarks on this clone: The antigen remains undetermined.

TCRdb's copy holds only in-frame clones and misses some; the assay was immunoSEQ multiplex PCR. The sample consists of 150,000 to 200,000 clones, around 88% of them appearing once. This clonotype was sampled from a young woman in good health and CMV-seronegative. The V gene is TRBV4-1, the J gene TRBJ2-3; D might be TRBD1 (5 bases). The source material was PBMCs. The CDR3 reads CASSQEGFGAPTDTQYF. The CDR3 DNA sequence: TGCGCCAGCAGCCAAGAAGGGTTTGGGGCCCCCACAGATACGCAGTATTTT.